Sequencing of this T cell receptor (beta chain) was carried out in a study of radiotherapy plus CTLA-4 blockade in lung cancer (dated by TCRdb to the late 2010s). With respect to the entire study: Among the enrolled patients, around 19% had an objective response, and roughly 30% reached disease control.

As regards this clone: The antigen this receptor binds is unknown. One junction end does not reproduce the germline sequence, and a read error may be involved.

To prepare the library, the immunoSEQ multiplex PCR assay was applied. The clones in this table, taken by TCRdb from immuneACCESS, are in-frame only. Not every clone is retained; where verified, under half of the shortfall comes from an unresolved V gene, and the cause of the rest is unknown. The sample table shows about 64,000 clones, and 72% are seen once. The ten largest account for 6.5% to 9.5% of the sample. Focal radiation therapy combined with CTLA-4 blockade (ipilimumab) was tested in patients with chemo-refractory metastatic non-small-cell lung cancer. Inclusive of the bounding cysteine and phenylalanine, the CDR3 is 15 residues long. Just the 45-base CDR3 DNA is kept, in frame starting at base 1. CDR1 LGHNA and CDR2 YSLEER were looked up in the germline V gene. General conclusions and limits of the study: Early dynamic changes in blood T cell clones, together with increased serum interferon-beta after radiation, were reported as the strongest predictors of response. After treatment with radiotherapy and ipilimumab, TCR clones that came from tumors expanded in the peripheral blood.

The starting material was peripheral blood, obtained from a patient treated with radiotherapy plus ipilimumab. The sequence is built from TRBV4-3 and TRBJ2-1; 9 of the junction bases match TRBD2. The TCR comes from a human donor with non-small cell lung cancer whose response to radiotherapy plus ipilimumab could not be evaluated. At the DNA level, the sequence is TGCGCCAGCAGCCAAGACAGTAGCGGGGGAGGAAAAGGGGTCTTC. The resulting protein is CASSQDSSGGGKGVF.